One and the same sample provided the 14 T cell receptor beta chains below, sequenced in a study of blood T cell repertoires in COVID-19 (dated by TCRdb to 2020 to 2022). The method behind the library was the immunoSEQ multiplex PCR assay. The clones in this table, taken by TCRdb from immuneACCESS, are in-frame only. Not every clone is retained; where verified, under half of the shortfall comes from an unresolved V gene, and the cause of the rest is unknown. This sample gives almost 300,000 clones in total; about 88% of them show up just once. The ten largest clones represent around 1.2% of the sample. Sequenced input: peripheral blood. These receptors were taken from a man between 65 and 80 years old with acute or convalescent COVID-19.

This clone was found many times. The rearrangement links TRBV4-3 to TRBJ1-2, with 9 positions matching TRBD1. The length of the CDR3 is 16 residues. J was trimmed by 3 bases and V by 2 bases; bases with no gene match: 7. Germline V gene lookup returns CDR1 LGHNA and CDR2 YSLEER. This CDR3 reads CASSQSWDRAYYGYTF. The CDR3 bases are TGCGCCAGCAGCCAATCCTGGGACAGGGCCTACTATGGCTACACCTTC.

V usage is TRBV18 and J usage is TRBJ1-5, with TRBD1 as a possible D gene (5 bases). The ends were cut back, 2 bases at V and 2 bases at J, with 13 bases in the middle. This CDR3 region has 16 residues. Germline CDR1 KGHSH, CDR2 LQKENI. The CDR3 coding sequence is TGTGCCAGCTCACCAGCCGGCGGGGGAGGCAATCAGCCCCAGCATTTT. This translates into CASSPAGGGGNQPQHF.

This chain uses TRBV5-1 with TRBJ2-7; a weak D match, TRBD2 (6 bases). Germline lookup yields CDR1 SGHRS and CDR2 YFSETQ. With 2 bases removed from V and 1 base from J, the gap between germline ends came to 10 bases. The CDR3 contains 14 residues. The CDR3: CASSLDGGSYEQYF. CDR3 bases: TGCGCCAGCAGCTTAGACGGAGGGTCCTACGAGCAGTACTTC.

V and J are TRBV30 and TRBJ1-1; the D is unclear. With 1 base removed from V and 0 bases from J, the gap between germline ends came to 6 bases. CDR1 and CDR2 (germline): GTSNPN, SVGIG (reference sequence). The CDR3 consists of 13 residues. The CDR3 loop is CAWSERLNTEAFF. The CDR3 nucleotides read TGTGCCTGGAGTGAGAGGTTGAACACTGAAGCTTTCTTT.

J is TRBJ2-5 and V is TRBV5-1, with a weak D call TRBD2 (5 bases). Germline values: CDR1 SGHRS, CDR2 YFSETQ. The CDR3 length is 15 residues. Trimming took off 3 bases at V and 4 bases at J, with 16 bases between the two ends. The DNA of the CDR3 is TGCGCCAGCAGCTCTACGGACCCTGAGGGAGAGACCCAGTACTTC. Translated: CASSSTDPEGETQYF.

J is TRBJ2-1 and V is TRBV7-2, with D maybe TRBD1 (5 bases). V was trimmed by 4 bases and J by 4 bases, leaving 11 bases between them. In germline, CDR1 is SGHTA, CDR2 FQGNSA. This CDR3 has 14 amino acids. DNA of the CDR3: TGTGCCAGCAGCTCCCAGGGAAGGTACAATGAGCAGTTCTTC. Its translation: CASSSQGRYNEQFF.

The rearrangement uses TRBV28 and TRBJ1-4, with TRBD1 matching over 7 bases. Germline V gene sequence: CDR1 MDHEN, CDR2 SYDVKM. V lost 6 bases to trimming and J lost 8 bases; unmatched junction nucleotides: 9. The CDR3 consists of 14 residues. CDR3 nucleotide sequence: TGTGCCAGCAGGCCCCAGGGGGGTAGGGAAAAACTGTTTTTT. Its protein is CASRPQGGREKLFF.

This chain connects TRBV3-1 (or the pseudogene TRBV3-2) to TRBJ1-4; unclear D gene. Germline values: CDR1 LGHDT, CDR2 YNNKEL (reference sequence). This CDR3 has 15 amino acids. The V gene lost 3 bases and the J gene lost 4 bases, with 12 bases spanning the gap. CDR3 sequence (DNA): TGTGCCAGCAGCCATCCCAGGCAGAATAATGAAAAACTGTTTTTT. Translated: CASSHPRQNNEKLFF.

This clone was observed once. This rearrangement joins TRBV7-6 to TRBJ1-4; D is perhaps TRBD1 (5 bases). The V gene lost 1 base and the J gene lost 6 bases, with 18 bases spanning the gap. Per germline, CDR1 SGHVS and CDR2 FNYEAQ. The length of the CDR3 is 17 residues. Here the CDR3 reads CASSLEALPGFHEKLFF. The DNA for the CDR3 is TGTGCCAGCAGCTTAGAGGCCTTGCCAGGGTTTCATGAAAAACTGTTTTTT.

The rearrangement uses TRBV6-1 and TRBJ1-6; 7 nucleotides match TRBD1. Germline V gives CDR1 MNHNS, CDR2 SASEGT. The junction had 13 bases not matched to a gene; V was cut back by 4 bases and J by 10 bases. The CDR3 sequence is 16 residues long. In nucleotides, the CDR3 is TGTGCCAGCAGTGCTCCGGAGGGGACAGCTCAATCACCCCTCCACTTT. Protein: CASSAPEGTAQSPLHF.

The chain joins TRBV30 to TRBJ1-6; the match to TRBD1 covers 9 bases. CDR1 and CDR2 from the germline V gene are GTSNPN and SVGIG (reference sequence). This CDR3 contains 15 residues. V lost 8 bases and J lost 5; bases outside the gene matches: 10. The CDR3 region is CAAKQGATNNSPLHF. The CDR3 DNA reads as TGTGCCGCTAAACAGGGGGCGACCAATAATTCACCCCTCCACTTT.

The chain combines TRBV5-8 with TRBJ1-6, with TRBD1 identical over 8 bases. The CDR3 is 15 residues long. Germline V gene lookup returns CDR1 SGHTS and CDR2 YDEGEE. Losses at the gene ends were 2 bases for V and 10 bases for J; bases not matched to a gene: 8. CDR3 DNA: TGTGCCAGCAGCTTACAGGGGTCAGGGGGCTCACCCCTCCACTTT. Translated: CASSLQGSGGSPLHF.

The J gene is TRBJ2-7, the V gene TRBV27, with 8 positions matching TRBD1. CDR1 MNHEY and CDR2 SMNVEV come from the germline V gene (reference sequence). Losses at the gene ends were 0 bases for V and 6 bases for J; bases not matched to a gene: 4. This CDR3 spans 14 amino acids. CDR3 amino acids: CASSLSDRVAEQYF. The DNA for the CDR3 is TGTGCCAGCAGTTTATCGGACAGGGTGGCCGAGCAGTACTTC.

CDR3 DNA sequence: TGTGCCACCTCCGGGTTTGGGGCCAACGTCCTGACTTTC. Encoded protein: CATSGFGANVLTF. V is TRBV6-5 and J is TRBJ2-6; D is uncertain. CDR3 length: 13 amino acids. V lost 10 bases and J lost 3, with 10 bases in between. Germline V gene sequence: CDR1 MNHEY, CDR2 SVGAGI.